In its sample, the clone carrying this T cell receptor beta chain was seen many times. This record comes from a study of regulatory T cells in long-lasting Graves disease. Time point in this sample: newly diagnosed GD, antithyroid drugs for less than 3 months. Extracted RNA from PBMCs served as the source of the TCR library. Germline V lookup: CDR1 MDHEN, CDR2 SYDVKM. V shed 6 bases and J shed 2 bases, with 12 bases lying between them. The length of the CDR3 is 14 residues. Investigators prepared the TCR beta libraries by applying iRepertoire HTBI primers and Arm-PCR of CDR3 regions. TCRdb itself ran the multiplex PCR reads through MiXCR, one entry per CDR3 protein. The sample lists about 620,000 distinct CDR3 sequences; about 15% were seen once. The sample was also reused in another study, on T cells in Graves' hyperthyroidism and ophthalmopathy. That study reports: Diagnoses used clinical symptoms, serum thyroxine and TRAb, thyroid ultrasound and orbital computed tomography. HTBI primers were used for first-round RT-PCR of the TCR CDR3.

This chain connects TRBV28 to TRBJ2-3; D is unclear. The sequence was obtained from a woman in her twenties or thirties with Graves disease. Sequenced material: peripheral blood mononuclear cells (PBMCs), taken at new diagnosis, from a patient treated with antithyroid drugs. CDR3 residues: CASRATRNTDTQYF. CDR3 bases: TGTGCCAGCAGAGCCACTCGCAACACAGATACGCAGTATTTT.